This TCR beta chain was recovered during a study of shared clonotypes between healthy human individuals. Trimming took 5 bases from V and 0 from J; bases not matched to a gene: 4. CDR1 is ENHRY and CDR2 is SYGVKD in the germline V gene. The CDR3 is 16 amino acids. Recent vaccinations or acute infections were absent in the healthy HIV-negative adult donors. Original analysis: Filtering differed for immunoSEQ, which gave only junction sequences without quality scores. Produced via immunoSEQ multiplex PCR; TCRdb's table is partial and in-frame only. V and J calls plus clone size are reproduced from that table; the DNA served to infer D and trimming. Of 650,000 to 800,000 clones listed, about two thirds are singletons.

Sequenced input: memory CD4+ T cells sorted from blood. Subset defined: CD45RA-negative fraction. The genes are TRBV10-3 and TRBJ2-1, with TRBD2 matching 10 bases. The origin of this receptor is a woman aged 25 to 45 in good health. In DNA form, the CDR3 reads TGTGCCATCAGTACGACTAGCGGGTACTCCTACAATGAGCAGTTCTTC. This gives the protein CAISTTSGYSYNEQFF.